Presented here are 3 T cell receptor beta chains from one specimen sequenced in a study of blood T cell repertoires in COVID-19. Some clones are missing from TCRdb's copy, which holds only in-frame ones; the method was immunoSEQ multiplex PCR. The top ten clones hold 2.5% to 4% of a sample with roughly 190,000 clones, approximately 86% of them seen once. The sequenced sample consisted of peripheral blood. The origin of the receptors is a man aged 65-85 years with acute or convalescent COVID-19.

The rearrangement joins TRBV24-1 to TRBJ1-4; 8 bases line up with TRBD1. This CDR3 contains 15 residues. V dropped 4 bases and J dropped 7; count of bases not matched to a gene: 7. Germline CDR1 and CDR2: KGHDR and SFDVKD. The CDR3 reads CATSDSTGTGEKLFF. CDR3 in DNA: TGTGCCACCAGTGACTCGACAGGGACAGGTGAAAAACTGTTTTTT.

The chain joins TRBV12-3 or TRBV12-4 to TRBJ2-3, with D possibly matching TRBD2 (6 bases). With 4 bases removed from V and 9 bases from J, the gap between germline ends came to 14 bases. The CDR3 is 13 residues long. CDR3 in DNA: TGTGCCAGCAGTTGGTCGTCCCGGGGGACGCAGTATTTT. Protein product: CASSWSSRGTQYF.

The V call is TRBV5-1, the J call TRBJ2-7; tentatively, D is TRBD1 (6 bases). This CDR3 is built from 14 residues. V lost 0 bases and J 5 bases, leaving 12 bases between the germline ends. The V gene's germline CDR1 is SGHRS and CDR2 YFSETQ. This chain's CDR3 is CASSLDDRSNEQYF. The CDR3 nucleotides read TGCGCCAGCAGCTTGGATGACAGGTCCAACGAGCAGTACTTC.